This is a list of T cell receptor beta chains from one sample in a study of regulatory T cells in long-lasting Graves disease. TCRdb used MiXCR to reprocess the multiplex PCR reads, holding one entry per CDR3 protein. The sample has approximately 470,000 distinct CDR3 sequences, roughly 16% seen once; the top ten hold 12%. The same data also went into a second study, on T cells in Graves' hyperthyroidism and ophthalmopathy.

The sequences come from peripheral blood mononuclear cells (PBMCs), collected at new diagnosis, from a patient treated with antithyroid drugs. Source of these receptors: a man between 40 and 49 years old with Graves disease. Both conserved end residues are part of each CDR3. Not all rows give a size; the values are once, few, many and, for expanded clones, a class.

J: TRBJ2-6
V: TRBV6-4
size: once
CDR3: CASIGTSGANVLTF

J: TRBJ2-2
V: TRBV3-1
size: many
CDR3: CASSQATELNTGELFF

J: TRBJ2-3
V: TRBV5-4
size: many
CDR3: CASSSWSESTDTQYF

J: TRBJ2-1
V: TRBV6-2/TRBV6-3
size: once
CDR3: CASTPGTSGRIEQFF

J: TRBJ2-3
V: TRBV28
size: many
CDR3: CASSFGAGDVTDTQYF

J: TRBJ1-2
V: TRBV20-1
size: many
CDR3: CSARSGQGGSGYTF

J: TRBJ2-6
V: TRBV2
size: many
CDR3: CASSERAGANVLTF

J: TRBJ2-3
V: TRBV11-2
size: many
CDR3: CASSRPGGADTQYF

J: TRBJ1-3
V: TRBV7-9
size: NA
CDR3: CASSLAGAGNTIYF

J: TRBJ2-7
V: TRBV11-2
size: many
CDR3: CASSPREGSTLNYEQYF

J: TRBJ1-1
V: TRBV20-1
size: few
CDR3: CSASDRRTEAFF

J: TRBJ2-3
V: TRBV5-1
size: NA
CDR3: CASGLASGRARDTRYF

J: TRBJ1-2
V: TRBV19
size: NA
CDR3: CASGGAGYYGYTF

J: TRBJ2-1
V: TRBV5-1
size: few
CDR3: CASSLTAGKSSYNEQFF

J: TRBJ2-2
V: TRBV20-1
size: NA
CDR3: CSARPDINTGELFF

J: TRBJ2-3
V: TRBV11-2
size: many
CDR3: CASSSVRTDTQYF

J: TRBJ2-1
V: TRBV29-1
size: many
CDR3: CSVEDKGRAGPLMEQFF

J: TRBJ2-5
V: TRBV5-4
size: few
CDR3: CASSGAGGGETQYF

J: TRBJ2-5
V: TRBV5-6
size: many
CDR3: CASSPRTSGRQETQYF

J: TRBJ2-1
V: TRBV29-1
size: NA
CDR3: CSVAPGGEGEQFF

J: TRBJ2-3
V: TRBV11-2
size: NA
CDR3: CASSWADRSSTDTQYF

J: TRBJ2-7
V: TRBV12-3/TRBV12-4
size: many
CDR3: CASKPRDRDFEQYF

J: TRBJ2-7
V: TRBV19
size: NA
CDR3: CASSIQKSGRSSYEQYF